This T cell receptor (beta chain) was captured in a study of blood T cells in healthy people across ages. The total RNA that was extracted per sample amounted to at least 5 micrograms. The CDR3 is made up of 16 amino acids. The germline CDR1 and CDR2 sequences are SGHAT and FQNNGV. The trim removed 5 bases at V and 1 base at J, leaving 8 bases unmatched. Study-level findings and limits: Compared with aged donors, long-lived donors showed fewer expanded clones, suggesting selection.

About this clonotype itself: Its target is not known.

A sample-barcoded 5' primer and a J-beta primer mix were used in a second PCR of about 7 to 12 cycles. From each sample, at least 2.5 million paired-end reads containing CDR3 were obtained. TCRdb called the 5' RACE reads again in MiXCR, with one record for every CDR3 protein. The sample consists of more than 1,400,000 distinct CDR3 sequences, 40% to 50% of them appearing once. The chain is built from TRBV11-2 and TRBJ2-3; 8 nucleotides agree with TRBD2. Input material: blood. This receptor was taken from a young woman in good health. CDR3 nucleotides: TGTGCCAGCAGCCGTATGACTAGCGCGGGCACAGATACGCAGTATTTT. It is translated as CASSRMTSAGTDTQYF.